Listed here are 23 T cell receptor beta chains from one sample, sequenced in a study of identifying expanded T cells in peripheral blood. Data came from immunoSEQ multiplex PCR; TCRdb stores just in-frame clones and leaves some out. The repertoire includes tens of thousands of clones, 70% to 90% of them detected once, and approximately 5.3% sits in the top ten. The material sequenced was blood. The receptors were gathered from a person aged 18-70 years in good health.

In this sample, this clone turned up many times. The rearrangement links TRBV2 to TRBJ1-1, with TRBD1 identical over 8 bases. Per germline, CDR1 SNHLY and CDR2 FYNNEI. The length of the CDR3 is 19 residues. The trim removed 6 bases at V and 1 base at J, leaving 19 bases unmatched. DNA of the CDR3: TGTGCCAGCAGGTTTCCGGGACAGGATGCTGGAGCGGAGAACACTGAAGCTTTCTTT. As protein: CASRFPGQDAGAENTEAFF.

The chain couples TRBV30 to TRBJ1-1, with TRBD1 matching over 7 bases. V lost 5 bases and J lost 0; bases outside the gene matches: 9. Germline lookup yields CDR1 GTSNPN and CDR2 SVGIG (reference sequence). The CDR3 extends over 15 amino acids. The CDR3 is CAWDPGQRLNTEAFF. CDR3 sequence (DNA): TGTGCCTGGGATCCGGGACAGCGATTGAACACTGAAGCTTTCTTT.

The chain uses TRBV4-1 and TRBJ1-4; possible D gene TRBD1, 5 bases. Looked up from germline, CDR1 is MGHRA and CDR2 is YSYEKL. There are 15 residues in the CDR3. Trimming took 4 bases from V and 7 from J, leaving 16 bases between them. CDR3: CASSLSSAGGEKLFF. The CDR3 coding sequence is TGCGCCAGCAGCCTTAGTAGTGCGGGGGGTGAAAAACTGTTTTTT.

J is TRBJ2-1 and V is TRBV11-3; D ambiguous. In germline, CDR1 is SGHNT, CDR2 YENEEA. The CDR3 consists of 17 residues. The germline V and J ends were trimmed by 0 bases and 0 bases, with 12 bases remaining between them. Written as DNA, the CDR3 is TGTGCCAGCAGCTTAGATGGACGCCCCCCCTCCTACAATGAGCAGTTCTTC. Translating it yields CASSLDGRPPSYNEQFF.

V usage is TRBV14 and J usage is TRBJ1-4; D unresolved. Germline V gene sequence: CDR1 SGHDN, CDR2 FVKESK. The CDR3 covers 15 residues. The V end was cut by 3 bases, the J end by 13 bases, with 21 bases between. CDR3 bases: TGTGCCAGCAGCCAGCACAACAGTGGCTTTGGGTTACTGTTTTTT. Translating gives CASSQHNSGFGLLFF.

This chain connects TRBV2 to TRBJ1-3; D is unclear. This CDR3 contains 14 residues. The V gene's germline CDR1 is SNHLY and CDR2 FYNNEI. Trimming left V 4 bases short and J 8 bases short, with 15 bases between. This chain's CDR3 is CASSVAAGDDTIYF. The CDR3 region has the DNA TGTGCCAGCAGTGTTGCGGCCGGTGATGACACCATATATTTT.

The J gene is TRBJ1-1, the V gene TRBV14; D remains unclear. Trimming cost V 4 bases and J 6 bases, with 12 bases left between them. The V gene's germline CDR1 is SGHDN and CDR2 FVKESK. CDR3 length: 13 amino acids. The CDR3 DNA sequence: TGTGCCAGCAGCCCCAGTTTATCGTCTGAAGCTTTCTTT. Its protein product is CASSPSLSSEAFF.

The rearrangement joins TRBV10-2 to TRBJ1-1; D is perhaps TRBD1 (6 bases). The CDR3 totals 14 residues. CDR1 and CDR2 (germline): WSHSY, SAAADI. V lost 7 bases to trimming and J lost 6 bases, with 18 bases between them. As DNA, the CDR3 is TGCGCCAGCATGGGCACACAGGGAAGCCCTGAAGCTTTCTTT. This translates into CASMGTQGSPEAFF.

This clone was observed a single time. V and J are TRBV7-9 and TRBJ1-1; tentatively, D is TRBD1 (5 bases). V lost 2 bases and J 4 bases, leaving 8 bases between the germline ends. This CDR3 comprises 13 residues. Per the germline V gene, CDR1 is SEHNR and CDR2 is FQNEAQ (reference sequence). CDR3 residues: CASSLTGRTEAFF. Written as DNA, the CDR3 is TGTGCCAGCAGCTTAACAGGTCGCACTGAAGCTTTCTTT.

The genes are TRBV7-9 and TRBJ2-3, with 7 bases identical to TRBD1. The CDR3 contains 16 residues. V dropped 4 bases and J dropped 0; count of bases not matched to a gene: 7. Germline V gives CDR1 SEHNR, CDR2 FQNEAQ (reference sequence). CDR3 sequence: CASSSQGTTSTDTQYF. The CDR3 DNA reads as TGTGCCAGCAGCTCACAGGGGACCACGAGCACAGATACGCAGTATTTT.

This clone occurred many times. The rearrangement joins TRBV9 to TRBJ1-2; D is unclear. Germline V gene lookup returns CDR1 SGDLS and CDR2 YYNGEE. V dropped 3 bases and J dropped 8 bases, with 8 bases sitting between them. This CDR3 spans 11 amino acids. Written as DNA, the CDR3 is TGTGCCAGCAGCGCTCTAGGGGGCTACACCTTC. As protein: CASSALGGYTF.

The chain links TRBV5-1 to TRBJ1-1; no definite D call. This CDR3 comprises 14 residues. Germline V gene lookup returns CDR1 SGHRS and CDR2 YFSETQ. Trimming cost V 4 bases and J 7 bases, with 17 bases left between them. The chain's CDR3 is CASSEVPTVREAFF. As DNA, the CDR3 is TGCGCCAGCAGCGAGGTGCCCACTGTGCGTGAAGCTTTCTTT. Based on the CDR3 plus reference TRBV5-1 and TRBJ1-1, the full variable domain is KAGVTQTPRYLIKTRGQQVTLSCSPISGHRSVSWYQQTPGQGLQFLFEYFSETQRNKGNFPGRFSGRQFSNSRSEMNVSTLELGDSALYLCASSEVPTVREAFFGQGTRLTVV.

The chain uses TRBV5-1 and TRBJ1-3; D might be TRBD1 (5 bases). Germline CDR1 and CDR2: SGHRS and YFSETQ. The CDR3 contains 15 residues. V lost 1 base and J lost 3, with 11 bases in between. CDR3 DNA: TGCGCCAGCAGCTTGTCAGGGTGGGGTGGAAACACCATATATTTT. It yields the protein CASSLSGWGGNTIYF.

The chain couples TRBV5-1 to TRBJ2-3; TRBD1 matches 10 bases. This CDR3 comprises 17 residues. V was pared by 4 bases and J by 3 bases, with 11 bases of the junction left unmatched. Germline V lookup: CDR1 SGHRS, CDR2 YFSETQ. CDR3: CASSTGQGGSLTDTQYF. As DNA, the CDR3 is TGCGCCAGCAGCACCGGACAGGGGGGGTCTCTAACAGATACGCAGTATTTT.

The chain employs TRBV2 and TRBJ2-3; 7 positions agree with TRBD2. J gave up 1 base and V 10 bases, and 14 bases lay outside the gene matches. Germline CDR1 reads SNHLY; CDR2 reads FYNNEI. The CDR3 is 16 residues long. CDR3 in amino acids: CAIVPPTSLGTDTQYF. The CDR3 bases are TGTGCCATCGTCCCCCCGACTAGCCTGGGCACAGATACGCAGTATTTT.

This clone was detected a few times. The chain joins TRBV6-1 to TRBJ2-3; a possible D gene is TRBD2 (6 bases). V lost 5 bases to trimming and J lost 2 bases, with 14 bases between them. CDR1 is MNHNS, CDR2 SASEGT, per germline. The CDR3 contains 15 residues. Here the CDR3 reads CASSTDYVHTDTQYF. The CDR3 DNA follows: TGTGCCAGCAGTACGGACTACGTTCACACAGATACGCAGTATTTT.

This clone was counted a single time. V is TRBV7-6 and J is TRBJ2-1; D is undetermined. The ends were cut back, 1 base at V and 6 bases at J, with 7 bases in the middle. The CDR3 loop spans 13 amino acids. Germline loops: CDR1 SGHVS, CDR2 FNYEAQ. CDR3 residues: CASSLGSGNEQFF. CDR3 DNA sequence: TGTGCCAGCAGCTTAGGATCAGGCAATGAGCAGTTCTTC.

This clone occurred once. The rearrangement uses TRBV4-1 and TRBJ2-1; 7 bases map to TRBD2. This CDR3 is built from 15 residues. V shed 2 bases, J shed 9 bases, and the junction held 10 bases outside the gene matches. Germline V gene sequence: CDR1 MGHRA, CDR2 YSYEKL. The CDR3, as DNA: TGCGCCAGCAGCCAACTGGAAGGGAGGGGCGGTGAGCAGTTCTTC. This sequence encodes CASSQLEGRGGEQFF.

This clone was detected a few times. The V and J genes are TRBV18 and TRBJ1-2; 7 bases match TRBD1. Per germline, CDR1 KGHSH and CDR2 LQKENI. This CDR3 is 16 amino acids long. Germline trimming cut 3 bases from V and 2 bases from J; bases unmatched to any gene: 9. CDR3 nucleotide sequence: TGTGCCAGCTCACCGACAGGGACCCTCCACAACTATGGCTACACCTTC. It translates to CASSPTGTLHNYGYTF.

The chain employs TRBV6-1 and TRBJ1-2, with 10 bases matching TRBD1. This CDR3 has 14 residues. After removal of 5 bases from V and 7 bases from J, the junction contained 7 bases not matched to a gene. The germline CDR1 and CDR2 sequences are MNHNS and SASEGT. The CDR3 loop is CASSPGQGRVGYTF. The CDR3 bases are TGTGCCAGCAGTCCGGGACAGGGGAGGGTTGGCTACACCTTC.

The J gene is TRBJ2-1, the V gene TRBV5-6; D call uncertain. CDR1 and CDR2 from the germline V gene are SGHDT and YYEEEE. This CDR3 contains 14 residues. Trimming removed 0 bases at V and 8 bases at J, with 12 bases between. Here the CDR3 reads CASSLVDANHEQFF. The DNA for the CDR3 is TGTGCCAGCAGCTTGGTTGATGCGAACCATGAGCAGTTCTTC.

This chain links TRBV7-6 with TRBJ2-7; tentatively, D is TRBD1 (5 bases). CDR1 is SGHVS and CDR2 is FNYEAQ in the germline V gene. V gave up 1 base and J gave up 3 bases, with 7 bases separating them. The CDR3 contains 13 residues. CDR3: CASSLGQLYEQYF. In DNA form, the CDR3 reads TGTGCCAGCAGCTTAGGACAGCTCTACGAGCAGTACTTC.

V gene TRBV2 combines with J gene TRBJ2-2, with TRBD1 matching over 9 bases. The CDR3 extends over 16 amino acids. Looked up from germline, CDR1 is SNHLY and CDR2 is FYNNEI. The junction had 9 bases not matched to a gene; V was cut back by 8 bases and J by 2 bases. The CDR3, as DNA: TGTGCCAGCGGCGGACAGGGGCCAGGTAACACCGGGGAGCTGTTTTTT. This gives the protein CASGGQGPGNTGELFF.